Listed here are 4 T cell receptor beta chains from one sample, sequenced in a study of OX40 agonist ivuxolimab in advanced cancers. Profiling relied on immunoSEQ multiplex PCR, and the TCRdb table lists in-frame clones only, not all of them. The profile shows around 11,000 clones, over 70% of them singletons. This specimen was CD4+ or CD8+ T cells sorted from blood, taken in a trial of the OX40 agonist ivuxolimab. These receptors were collected from an adult with an advanced solid tumor such as melanoma, head and neck, liver or kidney cancer.

The J gene is TRBJ2-2, the V gene TRBV9; 10 bases map to TRBD1. This CDR3 is built from 18 residues. Germline CDR1 SGDLS, CDR2 YYNGEE. J was trimmed by 7 bases and V by 0 bases; bases with no gene match: 12. This chain's CDR3 is CASSVVGGQGVAIGELFF. CDR3 nucleotides: TGTGCCAGCAGCGTAGTAGGAGGACAGGGGGTTGCTATCGGGGAGCTGTTTTTT.

V gene TRBV5-6 combines with J gene TRBJ2-5; 7 bases map to TRBD1. The J call could be wrong; TRBJ2-7 is a better fit for the DNA end. The germline V gene encodes CDR1 SGHDT and CDR2 YYEEEE. This CDR3 spans 15 amino acids. The chain's CDR3 is CASSAYRGRSYEQYF. CDR3 nucleotide sequence: TGTGCCAGCAGCGCTTACAGGGGAAGGTCCTACGAGCAGTACTTC.

The chain carries TRBV5-1 and TRBJ1-1; D may be TRBD1 (5 bases). The CDR3 totals 14 residues. Germline V lookup: CDR1 SGHRS, CDR2 YFSETQ. Trimming removed 3 bases from V and 0 bases from J, with 9 bases in between. The CDR3 reads CASSYRDLNTEAFF. The CDR3 bases are TGCGCCAGCAGCTACCGGGACTTGAACACTGAAGCTTTCTTT.

CDR3 DNA: TGTGCCAGCAGCTACGGGGGGACTAGCACAGATACGCAGTATTTT. This translates into CASSYGGTSTDTQYF. The chain carries TRBV13 and TRBJ2-3; 7 bases align to TRBD2. This CDR3 is 15 amino acids long. The V and J ends lost 4 bases and 0 bases, in that order; junction bases with no gene match: 4. Looked up from germline, CDR1 is PRHDT and CDR2 is FYEKMQ (reference sequence). Looking up the rest from reference TRBV13 and TRBJ2-3 gives the full variable domain: AAGVIQSPRHLIKEKRETATLKCYPIPRHDTVYWYQQGPGQDPQFLISFYEKMQSDKGSIPDRFSAQQFSDYHSELNMSSLELGDSALYFCASSYGGTSTDTQYFGPGTRLTVL.